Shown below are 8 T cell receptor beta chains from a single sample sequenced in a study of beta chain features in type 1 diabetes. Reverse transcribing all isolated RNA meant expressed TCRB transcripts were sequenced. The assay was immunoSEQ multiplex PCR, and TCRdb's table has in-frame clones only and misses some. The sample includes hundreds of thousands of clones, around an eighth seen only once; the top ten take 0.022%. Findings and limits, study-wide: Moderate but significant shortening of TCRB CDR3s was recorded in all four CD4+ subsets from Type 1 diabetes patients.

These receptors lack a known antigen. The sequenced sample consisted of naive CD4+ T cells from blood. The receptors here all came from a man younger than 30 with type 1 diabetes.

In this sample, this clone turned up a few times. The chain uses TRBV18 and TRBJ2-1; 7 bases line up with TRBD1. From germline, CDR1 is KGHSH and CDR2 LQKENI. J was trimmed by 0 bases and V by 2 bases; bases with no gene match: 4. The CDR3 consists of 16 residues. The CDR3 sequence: CASSPGGQSSYNEQFF. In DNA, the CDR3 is TGTGCCAGCTCACCAGGGGGACAGAGCTCCTACAATGAGCAGTTCTTC. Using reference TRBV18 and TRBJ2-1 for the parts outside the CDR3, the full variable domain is NAGVMQNPRHLVRRRGQEARLRCSPMKGHSHVYWYRQLPEEGLKFMVYLQKENIIDESGMPKERFSAEFPKEGPSILRIQQVVRGDSAAYFCASSPGGQSSYNEQFFGPGTRLTVL.

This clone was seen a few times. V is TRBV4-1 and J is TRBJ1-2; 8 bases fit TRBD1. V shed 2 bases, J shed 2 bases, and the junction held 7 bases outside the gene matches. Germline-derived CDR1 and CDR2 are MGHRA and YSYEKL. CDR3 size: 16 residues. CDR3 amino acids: CASSQPTDRVNYGYTF. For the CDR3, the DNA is TGCGCCAGCAGCCAACCGACGGACAGGGTGAACTATGGCTACACCTTC.

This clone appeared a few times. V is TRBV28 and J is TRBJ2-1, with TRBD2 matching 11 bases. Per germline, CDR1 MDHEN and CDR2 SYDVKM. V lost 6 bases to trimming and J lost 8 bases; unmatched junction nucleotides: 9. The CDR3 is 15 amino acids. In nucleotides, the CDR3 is TGTGCCAGCAGCTCACTAGCGGGGGAGTCCTATGAGCAGTTCTTC. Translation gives CASSSLAGESYEQFF. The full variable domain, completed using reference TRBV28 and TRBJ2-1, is DVKVTQSSRYLVKRTGEKVFLECVQDMDHENMFWYRQDPGLGLRLIYFSYDVKMKEKGDIPEGYSVSREKKERFSLILESASTNQTSMYLCASSSLAGESYEQFFGPGTRLTVL.

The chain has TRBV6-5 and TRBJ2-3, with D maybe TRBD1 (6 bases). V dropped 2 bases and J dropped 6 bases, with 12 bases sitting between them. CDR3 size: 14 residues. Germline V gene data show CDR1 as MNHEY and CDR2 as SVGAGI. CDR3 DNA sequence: TGTGCCAGCAGTTACGGACAGTATTCGGATACGCAGTATTTT. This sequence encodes CASSYGQYSDTQYF.

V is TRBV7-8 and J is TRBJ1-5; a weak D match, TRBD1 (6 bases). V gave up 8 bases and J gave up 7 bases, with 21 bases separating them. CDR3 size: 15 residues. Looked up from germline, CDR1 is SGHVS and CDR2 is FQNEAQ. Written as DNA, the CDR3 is TGTGCCAGCGGCCCCGTGGCAGGGGAGGACCAGCCCCAGCATTTT. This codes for CASGPVAGEDQPQHF. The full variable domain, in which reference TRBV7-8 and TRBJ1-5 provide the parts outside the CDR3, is GAGVSQSPRYKVAKRGQDVALRCDPISGHVSLFWYQQALGQGPEFLTYFQNEAQLDKSGLPSDRFFAERPEGSVSTLKIQRTQQEDSAVYLCASGPVAGEDQPQHFGDGTRLSIL.

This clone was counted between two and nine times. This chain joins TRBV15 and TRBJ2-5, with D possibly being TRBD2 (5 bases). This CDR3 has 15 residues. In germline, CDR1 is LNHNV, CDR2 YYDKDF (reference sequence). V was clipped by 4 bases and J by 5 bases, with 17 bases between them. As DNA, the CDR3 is TGTGCCACCAGCACCGCGGATGGAGGTTGGGAGACCCAGTACTTC. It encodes CATSTADGGWETQYF.

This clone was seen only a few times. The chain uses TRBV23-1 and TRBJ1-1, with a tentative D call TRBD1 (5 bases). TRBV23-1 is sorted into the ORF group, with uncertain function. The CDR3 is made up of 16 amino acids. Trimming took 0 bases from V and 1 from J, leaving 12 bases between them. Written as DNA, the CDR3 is TGCGCCAGCAGTCAATCGAAAAGGGGAACGAACACTGAAGCTTTCTTT. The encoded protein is CASSQSKRGTNTEAFF.

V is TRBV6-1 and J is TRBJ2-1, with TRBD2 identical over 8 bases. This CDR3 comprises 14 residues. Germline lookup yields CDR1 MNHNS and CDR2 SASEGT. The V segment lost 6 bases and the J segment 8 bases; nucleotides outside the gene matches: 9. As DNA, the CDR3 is TGTGCCAGCAGCGTGTACGGGGGGGCAGATGAGCAGTTCTTC. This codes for CASSVYGGADEQFF.